This TCR beta chain was sequenced in a study of post-analysis software for immune sequencing data. Study background: Included among the disease courses, which were recorded for the cohort, were relapsing-remitting, secondary progressive and progressive-relapsing multiple sclerosis. General study results and limits: Samples from a shared batch, those prepared together, strongly co-clustered by F measure. Controls had lower frequencies than patients of about five TRBV segments, which included TRBV5-6, TRBV5-1 and TRBV20-1.

The CDR3 is 15 residues long. V lost 6 bases to trimming and J lost 0 bases, with 12 bases between them. In germline, CDR1 is MNHEY, CDR2 SVGAGI. Unique molecular identifiers were built into the TCR beta cDNA libraries. A population of about 0.9 to 10 million T cells gave rise to roughly 0.5 million cDNA molecules. TCRdb recomputed calls from the PCR reads with MiXCR, one row per CDR3 protein. The repertoire holds roughly 580,000 distinct CDR3 sequences, with about 40% as singletons. This clonotype has a handful of counts. Antigen specificity is unknown. Sequenced input: blood. The chain has TRBV6-5 and TRBJ1-5; no clear D. This clonotype originated in a girl between 10 and 17 years old with multiple sclerosis. Here the CDR3 reads CASSSSLYSNQPQHF. The CDR3 DNA follows: TGTGCCAGCAGCTCGAGCCTTTATAGCAATCAGCCCCAGCATTTT.